These 18 T cell receptor beta chains came from one sample sequenced in a study of blood T cell repertoires in COVID-19. Produced via immunoSEQ multiplex PCR; TCRdb's table is partial and in-frame only. This sample has over 25,000 clones; about 87% occur once, and the top ten carry 9% to 15%. The sequenced sample consisted of peripheral blood. These receptors originate from a human donor in a cohort sampled during active COVID-19. The donor label of this sample is uncertain.

The rearrangement joins TRBV2 to TRBJ2-7, with 8 bases matching TRBD2. Germline-derived CDR1 and CDR2 are SNHLY and FYNNEI. V shed 6 bases and J 0 bases; nucleotides not matched to a gene: 4. The CDR3 consists of 14 residues. The CDR3 nucleotides read TGTGCCAGCAGGTTAGCGGGAAACTCCTACGAGCAGTACTTC. Translation: CASRLAGNSYEQYF.

The V and J genes are TRBV5-1 and TRBJ2-7; D might be TRBD1 (6 bases). Deletions cut 2 bases from V and 1 base from J, with 7 bases between. Germline-derived CDR1 and CDR2 are SGHRS and YFSETQ. The CDR3 runs 13 residues. The CDR3 nucleotides read TGCGCCAGCAGCTTCCAGGGGTCCTACGAGCAGTACTTC. Translation: CASSFQGSYEQYF.

In this sample, this clone turned up once. This chain uses TRBV19 with TRBJ2-1; 8 bases agree with TRBD2. The CDR3 is 12 amino acids. Losses at the gene ends were 3 bases for V and 14 bases for J; bases not matched to a gene: 6. Germline V gives CDR1 LNHDA, CDR2 SQIVND (reference sequence). CDR3 sequence: CASSMEGTREFF. Here the CDR3 DNA reads TGTGCCAGTAGTATGGAGGGGACTAGAGAGTTCTTC. The whole variable domain, remainder taken from reference TRBV19 and TRBJ2-1, is DGGITQSPKYLFRKEGQNVTLSCEQNLNHDAMYWYRQDPGQGLRLIYYSQIVNDFQKGDIAEGYSVSREKKESFPLTVTSAQKNPTAFYLCASSMEGTREFFGPGTRLTVL.

The genes are TRBV18 and TRBJ1-2; D ambiguous. The V gene's germline CDR1 is KGHSH and CDR2 LQKENI. The V gene lost 3 bases and the J gene lost 1 base, with 3 bases spanning the gap. CDR3 size: 12 residues. The CDR3 protein is CASSPSNYGYTF. The CDR3 DNA reads TGTGCCAGCTCACCGAGTAACTATGGCTACACCTTC.

This clone was detected a few times. CDR3 residues: CASSAGHQPQHF. CDR3 nucleotides: TGTGCCAGCTCAGCGGGGCATCAGCCCCAGCATTTT. V gene TRBV18 combines with J gene TRBJ1-5, with TRBD1 as a possible D gene (5 bases). Looked up from germline, CDR1 is KGHSH and CDR2 is LQKENI. Deletions cut 5 bases from V and 5 bases from J, with 7 bases between. This CDR3 has 12 amino acids.

CDR3 sequence: CASSLSGSSTGELFF. The CDR3 region has the DNA TGTGCCAGCAGCTTGTCGGGGTCGAGCACCGGGGAGCTGTTTTTT. The V call is TRBV5-4, the J call TRBJ2-2, with D possibly TRBD2 on 5 matching bases. From germline, CDR1 is SGHNT and CDR2 YYREEE (reference sequence). Trimming pared 1 base from V and 4 bases from J, leaving 11 bases between. This CDR3 contains 15 residues.

This rearrangement joins TRBV5-4 to TRBJ2-7, with 7 bases identical to TRBD2. V gave up 0 bases and J gave up 0 bases; unmatched junction bases: 0. The CDR3 is made up of 14 amino acids. Germline V gene data show CDR1 as SGHNT and CDR2 as YYREEE (reference sequence). In DNA form, the CDR3 reads TGTGCCAGCAGCTTGGGCGGGAGCTCCTACGAGCAGTACTTC. It is translated as CASSLGGSSYEQYF.

A few counts support this clone. This sequence joins TRBV3-1 (or the pseudogene TRBV3-2) and TRBJ2-2; 9 nucleotides agree with TRBD1. Per the germline V gene, CDR1 is LGHDT and CDR2 is YNNKEL (reference sequence). CDR3 length equals 15 residues. V shed 5 bases, J shed 6 bases, and the junction held 7 bases outside the gene matches. The CDR3 region is CASSYRGQGSGELFF. The CDR3 DNA is TGTGCCAGCAGCTACCGGGGACAGGGTTCCGGGGAGCTGTTTTTT.

There are a few counts of this clone. The chain has TRBV6-1 and TRBJ1-2; TRBD1 agrees at 10 bases. This CDR3 region has 15 residues. With V trimmed by 1 base and J by 6 bases, 5 bases remained unmatched. CDR1 MNHNS and CDR2 SASEGT come from the germline V gene. CDR3 sequence (DNA): TGTGCCAGCAGTGAAGAAAGGACAGGGGGAGATGGCTACACCTTC. It translates to CASSEERTGGDGYTF.

The chain has TRBV6-1 and TRBJ1-1; TRBD1 is a possible D gene (5 bases). The germline V and J ends were trimmed by 3 bases and 1 base, with 9 bases remaining between them. The CDR3 length is 14 residues. Germline CDR1 is MNHNS and CDR2 is SASEGT. The CDR3 DNA sequence: TGTGCCAGCAGTGAGTGGCAGGGGAACACTGAAGCTTTCTTT. Translation: CASSEWQGNTEAFF.

The gene calls are TRBV6-5 and TRBJ2-5; 7 positions agree with TRBD1. The trim removed 5 bases at V and 5 bases at J, leaving 8 bases unmatched. The CDR3 is 14 residues long. The germline gives CDR1 MNHEY, CDR2 SVGAGI. CDR3: CASSTSRGPETQYF. DNA of the CDR3: TGTGCCAGCAGTACATCTAGGGGGCCGGAGACCCAGTACTTC.

The chain has TRBV7-9 and TRBJ2-2; D uncertain. V gave up 5 bases and J gave up 6 bases, with 10 bases separating them. The CDR3 consists of 13 residues. Germline CDR1 is SEHNR and CDR2 is FQNEAQ (reference sequence). Here the CDR3 reads CASSPLAPGELFF. The CDR3 coding sequence is TGTGCCAGCAGCCCCTTAGCTCCCGGGGAGCTGTTTTTT.

This clone has a single count. V and J are TRBV6-6 and TRBJ1-1, with D perhaps matching TRBD1 (5 bases). V shed 11 bases and J shed 1 base, with 8 bases lying between them. CDR3 length: 11 residues. CDR1 MNHNY and CDR2 SVGAGI come from the germline V gene (reference sequence). The DNA of the CDR3 is TGTGCCGGGGGGGAGAACACTGAAGCTTTCTTT. Protein sequence: CAGGENTEAFF.

The chain is built from TRBV7-2 and TRBJ1-2; D is perhaps TRBD1 (6 bases). Germline assignment: CDR1 SGHTA and CDR2 FQGNSA. V was cut by 1 base and J by 4 bases, with 7 bases left in between. The CDR3 consists of 13 residues. The CDR3 bases are TGTGCCAGCAGCTTAGGCAGGGGCTATGGCTACACCTTC. Amino acids: CASSLGRGYGYTF.

Note on this clone: This CDR3 is also generated by other DNA sequences in the sample. The genes are TRBV5-1 and TRBJ1-5, with D possibly being TRBD1 (6 bases). Germline V gene data show CDR1 as SGHRS and CDR2 as YFSETQ. The CDR3 contains 14 residues. V lost 0 bases, J lost 6 bases, and 10 bases lay in between. The CDR3 DNA reads as TGCGCCAGCAGCTTGGAAGGGGGGGGTCAGCCCCAGCATTTT. It yields the protein CASSLEGGGQPQHF.

This chain connects TRBV4-2 to TRBJ2-3, with 16 bases fitting TRBD2. The V gene's germline CDR1 is LGHNA and CDR2 YNFKEQ. The V and J ends lost 5 bases and 4 bases, in that order; junction bases with no gene match: 3. CDR3 length: 16 amino acids. CDR3 loop: CASSKGTSGRADTQYF. The CDR3 DNA follows: TGTGCCAGCAGCAAAGGGACTAGCGGGAGGGCAGATACGCAGTATTTT.

The chain couples TRBV5-1 to TRBJ2-1; 7 bases align to TRBD2. V gave up 0 bases and J gave up 8 bases; unmatched junction bases: 11. The CDR3 covers 16 residues. Per the germline V gene, CDR1 is SGHRS and CDR2 is YFSETQ. CDR3 sequence reads: CASSLGLAGSIDEQFF. In DNA form, the CDR3 reads TGCGCCAGCAGCTTGGGACTAGCCGGGAGTATCGATGAGCAGTTCTTC.

This clone is labeled medium-sized. This CDR3 reads CASSLTSGGYTGELFF. As DNA, the CDR3 is TGTGCCAGTAGTCTTACTAGCGGAGGGTACACCGGGGAGCTGTTTTTT. The genes are TRBV19 and TRBJ2-2; 8 bases fit TRBD2. The CDR3 totals 16 residues. Germline CDR1 and CDR2: LNHDA and SQIVND (reference sequence). With 5 bases clipped from V and 3 bases from J, the junction kept 8 bases outside the gene matches.